This record looks at one TCR beta chain sequence and its context. Its specificity is unknown. This entry is derived from a study of tumor-infiltrating lymphocytes in localized non-small cell lung cancer. Study overall: Patients included smokers and never-smokers with various histologies, some sampled after neoadjuvant chemotherapy. The study's findings and limits: T-cell fraction did not differ between immunotypes IM1 and IM2. Available tissue quantity limited TCR sequencing to a patient subset.

Profiling relied on immunoSEQ multiplex PCR, and the TCRdb table lists in-frame clones only, not all of them. Among approximately 12,000 clones listed, about 80% were seen once. CDR1 is MGHRA and CDR2 is YSYEKL in the germline V gene. This CDR3 region has 16 residues. Trimming removed 4 bases at V and 2 bases at J, with 18 bases between. The source of this sequence is a human donor with non-small cell lung cancer. This chain connects TRBV4-1 to TRBJ2-7; the D call may be TRBD1 or TRBD2 (5 bases each). The sample comprised uninvolved lung tissue not adjacent to the tumor. The DNA of the CDR3 is TGCGCCAGCAGCCTTCAGCCCGGGGCTCTGGCCTACGAGCAGTACTTC. This codes for CASSLQPGALAYEQYF.